The following is a TCR beta chain sequence with its context. The antigen is undetermined. These data belong to a study of T cell repertoires in cytomegalovirus infection. Overall study context: Recently identified HLA-C-restricted CMV epitopes and well-studied HLA-B-restricted CMV epitopes were used by the study. Indicated by public TCR beta signatures were CMV infection and matching HLA type. Study-wide results and caveats: Dominant in the ex vivo response were TCR beta clonotypes restricted by HLA-C and specific for CMV. Accumulated public TCR beta family frequency recognized individuals carrying CMV together with the relevant HLA.

V lost 3 bases and J lost 3; bases outside the gene matches: 6. Germline V gene lookup returns CDR1 SQVTM and CDR2 ANQGSEA. This CDR3 spans 14 amino acids. One entry per CDR3 protein, called by TCRdb with MiXCR from the reads. In the table there are 300,000 to 400,000 distinct CDR3 sequences, 29% of which are singletons. The rearrangement joins TRBV29-1 to TRBJ1-2, with TRBD1 identical over 8 bases. The source material was cultured PBMCs, sampled from culture after CMV antigen stimulation. This receptor was taken from a human donor in good health (CMV status not recorded). Some clones in this sample may be carry-over from other donors' samples. CDR3 sequence: CSVEATGVDYGYTF. Written as DNA, the CDR3 is TGCAGCGTTGAGGCGACAGGGGTGGACTATGGCTACACCTTC.